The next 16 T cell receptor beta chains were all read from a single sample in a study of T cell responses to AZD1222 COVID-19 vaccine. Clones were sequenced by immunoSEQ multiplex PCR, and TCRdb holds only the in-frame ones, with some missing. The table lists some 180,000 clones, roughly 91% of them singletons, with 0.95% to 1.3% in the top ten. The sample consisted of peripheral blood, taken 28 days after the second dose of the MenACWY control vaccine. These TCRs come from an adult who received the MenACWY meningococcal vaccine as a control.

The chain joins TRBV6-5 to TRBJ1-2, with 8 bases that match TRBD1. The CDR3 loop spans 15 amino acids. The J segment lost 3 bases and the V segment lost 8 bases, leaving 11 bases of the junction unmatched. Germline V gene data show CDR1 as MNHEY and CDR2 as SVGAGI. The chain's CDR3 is CASADRQGQHYGYTF. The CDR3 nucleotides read TGTGCCAGCGCCGACCGACAGGGGCAGCACTATGGCTACACCTTC.

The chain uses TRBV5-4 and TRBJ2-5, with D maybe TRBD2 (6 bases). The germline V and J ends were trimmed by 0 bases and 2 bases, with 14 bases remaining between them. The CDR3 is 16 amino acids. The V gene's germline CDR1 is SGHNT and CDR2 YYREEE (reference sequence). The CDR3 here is CASSLGVGSGQETQYF. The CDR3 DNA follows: TGTGCCAGCAGCTTGGGGGTTGGTAGCGGACAAGAGACCCAGTACTTC.

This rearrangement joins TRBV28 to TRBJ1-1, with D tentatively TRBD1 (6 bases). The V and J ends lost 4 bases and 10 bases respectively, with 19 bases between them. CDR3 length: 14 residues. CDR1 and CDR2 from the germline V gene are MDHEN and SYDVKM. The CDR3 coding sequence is TGTGCCAGCAGTTCCCCGGGGGGGCAGGGGAGAGCTTTCTTT. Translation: CASSSPGGQGRAFF. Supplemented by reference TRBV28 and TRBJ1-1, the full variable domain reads DVKVTQSSRYLVKRTGEKVFLECVQDMDHENMFWYRQDPGLGLRLIYFSYDVKMKEKGDIPEGYSVSREKKERFSLILESASTNQTSMYLCASSSPGGQGRAFFGQGTRLTVV.

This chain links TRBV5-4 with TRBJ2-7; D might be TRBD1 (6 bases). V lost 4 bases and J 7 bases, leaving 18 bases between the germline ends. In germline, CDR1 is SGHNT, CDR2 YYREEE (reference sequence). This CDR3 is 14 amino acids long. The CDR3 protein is CASSGIQGGREQYF. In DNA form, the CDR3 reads TGTGCCAGCAGCGGAATACAGGGTGGCCGAGAGCAGTACTTC.

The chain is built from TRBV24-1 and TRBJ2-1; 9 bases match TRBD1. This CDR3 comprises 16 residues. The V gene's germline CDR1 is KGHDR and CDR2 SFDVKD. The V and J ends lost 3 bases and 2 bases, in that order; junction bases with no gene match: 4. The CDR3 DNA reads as TGTGCCACCAGTGATATACAGGGGGCCACCTACAATGAGCAGTTCTTC. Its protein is CATSDIQGATYNEQFF.

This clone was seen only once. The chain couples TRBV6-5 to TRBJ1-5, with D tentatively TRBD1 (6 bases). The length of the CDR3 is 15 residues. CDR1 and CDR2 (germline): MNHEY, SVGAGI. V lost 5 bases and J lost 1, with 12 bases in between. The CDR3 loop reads CASSQGMWSNQPQHF. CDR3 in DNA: TGTGCCAGCAGTCAGGGGATGTGGAGCAATCAGCCCCAGCATTTT.

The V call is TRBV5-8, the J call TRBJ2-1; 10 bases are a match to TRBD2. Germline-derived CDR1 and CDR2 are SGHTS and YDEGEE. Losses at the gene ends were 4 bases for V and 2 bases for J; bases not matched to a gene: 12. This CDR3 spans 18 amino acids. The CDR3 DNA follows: TGTGCCAGCAGCACGGGTGGTAGCGGGGGGCTCACCTACAATGAGCAGTTCTTC. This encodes CASSTGGSGGLTYNEQFF.

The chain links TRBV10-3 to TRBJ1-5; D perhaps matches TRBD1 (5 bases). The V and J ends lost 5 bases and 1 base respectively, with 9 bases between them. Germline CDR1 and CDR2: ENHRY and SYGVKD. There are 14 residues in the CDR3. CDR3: CAISLGGSNQPQHF. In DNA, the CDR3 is TGTGCCATCAGTCTGGGGGGAAGCAATCAGCCCCAGCATTTT.

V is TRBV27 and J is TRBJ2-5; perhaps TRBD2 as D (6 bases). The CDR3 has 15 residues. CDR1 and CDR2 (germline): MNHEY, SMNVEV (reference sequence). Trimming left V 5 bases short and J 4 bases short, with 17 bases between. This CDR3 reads CASSPRTTTPETQYF. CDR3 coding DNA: TGTGCCAGCAGTCCCAGGACTACTACCCCAGAGACCCAGTACTTC.

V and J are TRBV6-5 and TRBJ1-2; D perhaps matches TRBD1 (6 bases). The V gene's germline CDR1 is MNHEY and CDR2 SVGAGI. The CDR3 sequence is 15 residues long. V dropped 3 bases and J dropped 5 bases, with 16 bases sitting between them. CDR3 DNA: TGTGCCAGCAGTTATTCGGGGGGCGGGAGTTATGGCTACACCTTC. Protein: CASSYSGGGSYGYTF.

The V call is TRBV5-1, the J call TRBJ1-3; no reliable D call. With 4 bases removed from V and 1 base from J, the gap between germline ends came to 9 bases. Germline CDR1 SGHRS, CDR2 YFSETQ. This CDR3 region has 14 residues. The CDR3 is CASSPRASGNTIYF. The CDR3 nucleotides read TGCGCCAGCAGCCCTAGGGCGTCTGGAAACACCATATATTTT.

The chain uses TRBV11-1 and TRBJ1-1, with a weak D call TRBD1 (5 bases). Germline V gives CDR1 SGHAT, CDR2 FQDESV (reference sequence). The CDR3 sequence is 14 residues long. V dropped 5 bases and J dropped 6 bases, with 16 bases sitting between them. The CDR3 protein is CASSLPAGTAEAFF. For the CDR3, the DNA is TGTGCCAGCAGCCTCCCTGCAGGGACGGCTGAAGCTTTCTTT.

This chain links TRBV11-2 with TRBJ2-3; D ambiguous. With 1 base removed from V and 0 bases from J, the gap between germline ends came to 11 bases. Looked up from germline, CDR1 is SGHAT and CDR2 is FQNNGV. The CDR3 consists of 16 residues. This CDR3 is CASSLVGLTSTDTQYF. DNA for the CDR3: TGTGCCAGCAGCTTAGTAGGCCTGACTAGCACAGATACGCAGTATTTT.

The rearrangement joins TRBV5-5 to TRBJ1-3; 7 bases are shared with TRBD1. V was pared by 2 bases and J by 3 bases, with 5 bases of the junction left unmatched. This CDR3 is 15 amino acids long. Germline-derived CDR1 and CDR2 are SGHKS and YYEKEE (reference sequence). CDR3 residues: CASSFTTGVGNTIYF. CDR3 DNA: TGTGCCAGCAGCTTTACTACAGGGGTTGGAAACACCATATATTTT.

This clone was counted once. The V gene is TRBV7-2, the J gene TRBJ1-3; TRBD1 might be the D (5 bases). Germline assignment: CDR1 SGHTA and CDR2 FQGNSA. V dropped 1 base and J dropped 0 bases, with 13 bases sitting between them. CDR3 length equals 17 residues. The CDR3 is CASSLVGGLGSGNTIYF. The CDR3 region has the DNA TGTGCCAGCAGCTTAGTCGGGGGTCTTGGCTCTGGAAACACCATATATTTT.

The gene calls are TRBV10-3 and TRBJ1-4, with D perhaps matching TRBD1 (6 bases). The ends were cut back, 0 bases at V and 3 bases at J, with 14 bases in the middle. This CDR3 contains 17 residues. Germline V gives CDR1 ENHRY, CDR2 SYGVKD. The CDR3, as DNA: TGTGCCATCAGTGAGTCACAGGGTAGTCACCCTAATGAAAAACTGTTTTTT. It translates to CAISESQGSHPNEKLFF.